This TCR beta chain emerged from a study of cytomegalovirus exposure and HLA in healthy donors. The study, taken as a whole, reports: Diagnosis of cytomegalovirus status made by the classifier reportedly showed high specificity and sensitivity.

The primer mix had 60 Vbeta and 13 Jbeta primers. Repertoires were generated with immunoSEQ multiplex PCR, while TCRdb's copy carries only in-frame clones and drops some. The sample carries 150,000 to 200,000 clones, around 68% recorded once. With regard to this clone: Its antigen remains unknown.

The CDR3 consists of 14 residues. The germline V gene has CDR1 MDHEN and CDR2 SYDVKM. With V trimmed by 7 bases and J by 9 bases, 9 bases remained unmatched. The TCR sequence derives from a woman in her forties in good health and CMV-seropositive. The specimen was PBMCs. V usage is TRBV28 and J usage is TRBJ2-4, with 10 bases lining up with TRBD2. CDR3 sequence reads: CASTSGRGRGIQYF. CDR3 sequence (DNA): TGTGCCAGCACTAGCGGGAGAGGGCGGGGCATTCAGTACTTC.